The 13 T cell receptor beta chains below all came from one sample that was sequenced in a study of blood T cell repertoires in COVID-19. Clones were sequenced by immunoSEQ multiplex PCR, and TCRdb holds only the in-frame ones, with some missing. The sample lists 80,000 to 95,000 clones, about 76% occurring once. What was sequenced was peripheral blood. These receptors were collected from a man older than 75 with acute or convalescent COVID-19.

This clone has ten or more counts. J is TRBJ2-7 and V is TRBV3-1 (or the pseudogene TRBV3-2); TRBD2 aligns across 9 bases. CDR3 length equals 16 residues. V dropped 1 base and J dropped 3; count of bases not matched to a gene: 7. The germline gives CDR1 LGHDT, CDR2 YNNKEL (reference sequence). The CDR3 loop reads CASSQVFSGGYYEQYF. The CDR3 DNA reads TGTGCCAGCAGCCAAGTCTTTAGCGGGGGATACTACGAGCAGTACTTC.

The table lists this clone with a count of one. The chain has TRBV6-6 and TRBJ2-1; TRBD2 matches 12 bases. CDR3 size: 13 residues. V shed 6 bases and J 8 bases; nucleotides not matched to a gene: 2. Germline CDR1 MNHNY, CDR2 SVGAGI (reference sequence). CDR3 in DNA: TGTGCCAGCAGGACTAGCGGGAGTGATGAGCAGTTCTTC. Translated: CASRTSGSDEQFF.

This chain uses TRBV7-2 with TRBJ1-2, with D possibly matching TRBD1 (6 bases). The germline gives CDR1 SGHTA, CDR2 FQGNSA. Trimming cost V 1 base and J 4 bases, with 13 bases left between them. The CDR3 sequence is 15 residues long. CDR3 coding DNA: TGTGCCAGCAGCTTAGAAGACAGGTCGATCTATGGCTACACCTTC. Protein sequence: CASSLEDRSIYGYTF.

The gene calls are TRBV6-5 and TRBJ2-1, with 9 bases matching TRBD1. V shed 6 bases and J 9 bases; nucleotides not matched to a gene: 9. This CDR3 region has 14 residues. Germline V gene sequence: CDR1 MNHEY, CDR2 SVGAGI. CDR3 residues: CASRGTGSTGEQFF. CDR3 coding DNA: TGTGCCAGCAGGGGGACAGGGTCTACTGGTGAGCAGTTCTTC.

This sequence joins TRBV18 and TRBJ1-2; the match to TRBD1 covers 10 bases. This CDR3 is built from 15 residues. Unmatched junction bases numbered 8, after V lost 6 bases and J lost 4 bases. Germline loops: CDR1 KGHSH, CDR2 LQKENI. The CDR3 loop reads CASSLGQGPTYGYTF. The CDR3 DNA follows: TGTGCCAGCTCTTTGGGACAGGGGCCGACCTATGGCTACACCTTC.

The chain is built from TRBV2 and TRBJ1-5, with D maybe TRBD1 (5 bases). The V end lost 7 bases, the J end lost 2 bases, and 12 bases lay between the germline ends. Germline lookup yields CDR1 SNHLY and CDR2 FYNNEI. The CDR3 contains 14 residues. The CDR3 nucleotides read TGTGCCAGCAATGGCCCAGGGCGCAATCAGCCCCAGCATTTT. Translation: CASNGPGRNQPQHF.

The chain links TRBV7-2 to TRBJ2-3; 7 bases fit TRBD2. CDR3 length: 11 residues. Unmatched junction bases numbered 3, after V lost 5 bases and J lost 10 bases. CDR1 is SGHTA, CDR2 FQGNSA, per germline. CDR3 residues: CASSRGSSQYF. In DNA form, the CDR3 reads TGTGCCAGCAGCCGCGGGAGTTCGCAGTATTTT.

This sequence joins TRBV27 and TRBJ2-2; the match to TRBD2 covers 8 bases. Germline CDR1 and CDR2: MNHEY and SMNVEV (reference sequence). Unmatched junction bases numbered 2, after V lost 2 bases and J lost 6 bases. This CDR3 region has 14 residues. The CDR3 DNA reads TGTGCCAGCAGTTTAAGGGGACTAGCCGGGGAGCTGTTTTTT. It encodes CASSLRGLAGELFF.

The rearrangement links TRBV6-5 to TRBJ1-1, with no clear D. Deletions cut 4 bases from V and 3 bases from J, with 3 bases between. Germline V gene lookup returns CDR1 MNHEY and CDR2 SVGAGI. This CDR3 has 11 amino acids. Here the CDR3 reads CASSWHTEAFF. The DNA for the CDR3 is TGTGCCAGCAGTTGGCACACTGAAGCTTTCTTT.

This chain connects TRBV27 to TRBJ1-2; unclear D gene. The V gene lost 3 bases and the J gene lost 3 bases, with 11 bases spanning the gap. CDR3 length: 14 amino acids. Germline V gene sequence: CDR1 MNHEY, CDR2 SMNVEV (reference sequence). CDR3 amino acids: CASSFAGKDYGYTF. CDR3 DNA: TGTGCCAGCAGTTTTGCCGGGAAGGACTATGGCTACACCTTC.

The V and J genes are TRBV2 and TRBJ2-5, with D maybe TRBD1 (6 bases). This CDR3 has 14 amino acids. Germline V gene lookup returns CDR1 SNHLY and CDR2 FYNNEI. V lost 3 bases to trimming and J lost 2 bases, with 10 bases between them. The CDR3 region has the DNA TGTGCCAGCAGTGAGAGGACAGCTCAAGAGACCCAGTACTTC. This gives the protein CASSERTAQETQYF. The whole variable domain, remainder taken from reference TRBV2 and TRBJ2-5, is EPEVTQTPSHQVTQMGQEVILRCVPISNHLYFYWYRQILGQKVEFLVSFYNNEISEKSEIFDDQFSVERPDGSNFTLKIRSTKLEDSAMYFCASSERTAQETQYFGPGTRLLVL.

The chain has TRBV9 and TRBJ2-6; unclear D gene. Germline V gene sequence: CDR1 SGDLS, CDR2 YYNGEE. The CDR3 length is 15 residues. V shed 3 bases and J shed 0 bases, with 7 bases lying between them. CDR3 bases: TGTGCCAGCAGCGGCGGCAACTCTGGGGCCAACGTCCTGACTTTC. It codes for CASSGGNSGANVLTF.

CDR3 nucleotides: TGTGCCAGCAATCCGGGATTGGGTACGCAGTATTTT. It specifies CASNPGLGTQYF. The chain combines TRBV27 with TRBJ2-3; possible D gene TRBD2, 5 bases. In germline, CDR1 is MNHEY, CDR2 SMNVEV (reference sequence). The germline V and J ends were trimmed by 7 bases and 8 bases, with 13 bases remaining between them. The CDR3 contains 12 residues.